The clone carrying this TCR beta chain was observed many times. The sample originates from a study of patients and donors after allogeneic stem cell transplantation. Trimming removed 0 bases from V and 7 bases from J, with 13 bases in between. The germline gives CDR1 LGHNA, CDR2 YSLEER. The CDR3 sequence is 16 residues long. Via MiXCR, TCRdb re-called the RT-PCR reads, giving one row per CDR3 protein. The sample has 100,000 to 130,000 distinct CDR3 sequences, approximately 35% seen once. Sample: blood, either unsorted or a sorted T cell fraction (not recorded which). The chain links TRBV4-3 to TRBJ1-6; D is perhaps TRBD1 (6 bases). The source of this sequence is a human donor who was either an allogeneic HSCT recipient or a stem cell or donor lymphocyte infusion donor (not recorded which). It is not recorded whose cells these are; they may come from a transplant donor. The CDR3 nucleotides read TGCGCCAGCAGCCAAGAAGGAAGCAGGGGCAATTCACCCCTCCACTTT. It yields the protein CASSQEGSRGNSPLHF.